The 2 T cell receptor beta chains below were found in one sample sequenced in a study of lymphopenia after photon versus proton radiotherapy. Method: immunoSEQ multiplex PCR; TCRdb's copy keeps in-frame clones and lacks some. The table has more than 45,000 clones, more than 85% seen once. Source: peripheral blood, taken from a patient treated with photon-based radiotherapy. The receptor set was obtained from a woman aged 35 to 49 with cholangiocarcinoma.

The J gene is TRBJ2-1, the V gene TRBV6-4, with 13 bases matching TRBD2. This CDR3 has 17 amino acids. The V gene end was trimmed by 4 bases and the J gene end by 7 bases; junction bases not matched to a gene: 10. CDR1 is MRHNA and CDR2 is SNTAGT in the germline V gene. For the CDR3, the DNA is TGTGCCAGCAGTGCGCGTCCGGGACTAGCGGGGATGAATGAGCAGTTCTTC. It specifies CASSARPGLAGMNEQFF.

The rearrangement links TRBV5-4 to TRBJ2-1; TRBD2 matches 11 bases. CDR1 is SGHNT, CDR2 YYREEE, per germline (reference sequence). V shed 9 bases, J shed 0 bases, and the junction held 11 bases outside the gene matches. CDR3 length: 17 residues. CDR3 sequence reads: CATSGTSGGSSYNEQFF. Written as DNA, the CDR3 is TGTGCCACCTCCGGGACTAGCGGTGGAAGCTCCTACAATGAGCAGTTCTTC.